Shown below are 26 T cell receptor beta chains from a single sample sequenced in a study of CD8+ T cells in alopecia areata. Following extraction, RNA underwent reverse transcription to cDNA, which served as the sequencing template. Some clones are missing from TCRdb's copy, which holds only in-frame ones; the method was immunoSEQ multiplex PCR. Altogether tens of thousands of clones are present, approximately 29% being singletons, with the ten largest covering 14% to 15%. The sample's treatment: oral pan-JAK inhibitor, 5-10 mg twice daily. Specimen: CD8+ T cells sorted from blood, collected at week 4, from a patient treated with tofacitinib. These receptors came from a human donor with alopecia areata.

The chain combines TRBV30 with TRBJ2-3; 8 bases map to TRBD2. Germline values: CDR1 GTSNPN, CDR2 SVGIG (reference sequence). The length of the CDR3 is 15 residues. After removal of 3 bases from V and 0 bases from J, the junction contained 5 bases not matched to a gene. This CDR3 is CAWSKAGVSTDTQYF. In DNA, the CDR3 is TGTGCCTGGAGCAAAGCGGGAGTGAGCACAGATACGCAGTATTTT.

This clone was detected a few times. The chain employs TRBV29-1 and TRBJ1-2; 8 bases are a match to TRBD1. The V segment lost 7 bases and the J segment 1 base; nucleotides outside the gene matches: 5. Germline loops: CDR1 SQVTM, CDR2 ANQGSEA. The CDR3 sequence is 13 residues long. CDR3: CSGTGGVNYGYTF. In nucleotides, the CDR3 is TGCAGCGGTACAGGGGGGGTTAACTATGGCTACACCTTC.

This clone was seen a handful of times. The CDR3 loop is CSVGTGGSDEQFF. The CDR3 DNA reads TGCAGCGTCGGGACAGGGGGGTCTGATGAGCAGTTCTTC. The chain employs TRBV29-1 and TRBJ2-1; TRBD1 agrees at 11 bases. CDR3 length equals 13 residues. In germline, CDR1 is SQVTM, CDR2 ANQGSEA. J gave up 8 bases and V 6 bases, and 6 bases lay outside the gene matches.

The rearrangement links TRBV30 to TRBJ1-2; weak D call: TRBD1 (6 bases). With 4 bases removed from V and 6 bases from J, the gap between germline ends came to 15 bases. The V gene's germline CDR1 is GTSNPN and CDR2 SVGIG (reference sequence). This CDR3 region has 13 residues. The CDR3 here is CAWTPRGYHGYTF. The CDR3 DNA sequence: TGTGCCTGGACACCCAGGGGATATCATGGCTACACCTTC.

This clone was detected only a few times. This chain links TRBV7-2 with TRBJ2-5; 9 nucleotides align to TRBD2. The CDR3 sequence is 15 residues long. Trimming at V came to 1 base and at J to 1 base, leaving 1 base not matched to a gene. Germline CDR1 reads SGHTA; CDR2 reads FQGNSA. The CDR3 protein is CASSLGLAVQETQYF. The CDR3 bases are TGTGCCAGCAGCTTAGGACTAGCGGTCCAAGAGACCCAGTACTTC.

V and J are TRBV10-3 and TRBJ2-7, with D possibly being TRBD1 or TRBD2 (6 bases each). CDR3 length equals 15 residues. The V and J ends lost 11 bases and 2 bases respectively, with 22 bases between them. Germline V gene data show CDR1 as ENHRY and CDR2 as SYGVKD. The CDR3 region is CAAKGRGEVPYEQYF. The DNA for the CDR3 is TGTGCCGCTAAGGGTAGGGGGGAAGTCCCCTACGAGCAGTACTTC.

This chain connects TRBV5-6 to TRBJ2-7; either TRBD1 or TRBD2 may supply D (5 bases each). Germline V lookup: CDR1 SGHDT, CDR2 YYEEEE. Trimming took 5 bases from V and 5 from J, leaving 20 bases between them. The CDR3 extends over 15 amino acids. The CDR3 region has the DNA TGTGCCAGCAGACCCTCCGGTTGGGGGTTAGACGAGCAGTACTTC. Translating it yields CASRPSGWGLDEQYF.

The CDR3 region has the DNA TGCAGCGTTATTGGGACTCCCTATGGCTACACCTTC. Its protein is CSVIGTPYGYTF. The rearrangement joins TRBV29-1 to TRBJ1-2; maybe TRBD1 (5 bases). Per the germline V gene, CDR1 is SQVTM and CDR2 is ANQGSEA. Trimming left V 5 bases short and J 4 bases short, with 11 bases between. This CDR3 is built from 12 residues.

In this sample, this clone turned up a few times. CDR3 in DNA: TGTGCCAGTACCACCGGGACAGGGGGCTCCGAGCAGTACTTC. Translation gives CASTTGTGGSEQYF. J is TRBJ2-7 and V is TRBV19; TRBD1 matches 12 bases. The CDR3 loop spans 14 amino acids. From germline, CDR1 is LNHDA and CDR2 SQIVND (reference sequence). Trimming cost V 7 bases and J 6 bases; bases outside gene matches: 7.

The V gene is TRBV7-9, the J gene TRBJ1-2; no firm D call. Germline values: CDR1 SEHNR, CDR2 FQNEAQ (reference sequence). The V gene lost 1 base and the J gene lost 7 bases, with 19 bases spanning the gap. The CDR3 sequence is 16 residues long. CDR3 nucleotide sequence: TGTGCCAGCAGCTTAGGGCTTCCCTCGGCAGGAGGTGGCTACACCTTC. As protein: CASSLGLPSAGGGYTF.

The rearrangement joins TRBV29-1 to TRBJ2-7; TRBD2 aligns across 7 bases. The CDR3 is 13 amino acids. Losses at the gene ends were 4 bases for V and 4 bases for J; bases not matched to a gene: 7. Germline V gives CDR1 SQVTM, CDR2 ANQGSEA. The CDR3 DNA follows: TGCAGCGTTGCGGCCTTGGGGGGGTACGAGCAGTACTTC. Its translation is CSVAALGGYEQYF.

This chain joins TRBV29-1 and TRBJ2-7, with a tentative D call TRBD1 (6 bases). Trimming removed 0 bases from V and 3 bases from J, with 12 bases in between. The CDR3 length is 14 residues. Germline V gene sequence: CDR1 SQVTM, CDR2 ANQGSEA. CDR3 sequence: CSVEDSGHIYEQYF. CDR3 sequence (DNA): TGCAGCGTTGAAGATTCGGGACATATCTACGAGCAGTACTTC.

This clone was detected only a few times. V is TRBV9 and J is TRBJ1-2; perhaps TRBD1 as D (6 bases). This CDR3 contains 14 residues. Trimming took off 0 bases at V and 6 bases at J, with 12 bases between the two ends. Per germline, CDR1 SGDLS and CDR2 YYNGEE. The CDR3 DNA follows: TGTGCCAGCAGCGTAGAGGGGACAAGGGATGGCTACACCTTC. It specifies CASSVEGTRDGYTF.

The chain links TRBV7-9 to TRBJ2-7; a possible D gene is TRBD1 (6 bases). V lost 4 bases and J lost 5, with 12 bases in between. The length of the CDR3 is 13 residues. CDR1 and CDR2 from the germline V gene are SEHNR and FQNEAQ (reference sequence). As DNA, the CDR3 is TGTGCCAGCAGCTCCCCTACAGGGCACGAGCAGTACTTC. It yields the protein CASSSPTGHEQYF.

J is TRBJ2-3 and V is TRBV7-2, with D possibly called TRBD1 or TRBD2 (5 bases each). CDR3 length equals 17 residues. V shed 2 bases and J shed 0 bases, with 15 bases lying between them. Germline V gives CDR1 SGHTA, CDR2 FQGNSA. The CDR3 loop is CASSLPRDGTSTDTQYF. DNA for the CDR3: TGTGCCAGCAGCTTACCCCGGGACGGAACTAGCACAGATACGCAGTATTTT.

V gene TRBV11-2 combines with J gene TRBJ1-2; weak D call: TRBD1 (6 bases). Germline lookup yields CDR1 SGHAT and CDR2 FQNNGV. The CDR3 length is 12 residues. V was trimmed by 5 bases and J by 8 bases, leaving 12 bases between them. CDR3 residues: CASSPTGSGYTF. CDR3 DNA sequence: TGTGCCAGCAGCCCCACAGGGAGCGGCTACACCTTC. The variable domain in full, with the rest retrieved from reference TRBV11-2 and TRBJ1-2, is EAGVAQSPRYKIIEKRQSVAFWCNPISGHATLYWYQQILGQGPKLLIQFQNNGVVDDSQLPKDRFSAERLKGVDSTLKIQPAKLEDSAVYLCASSPTGSGYTFGSGTRLTVV.

This clone was seen more than once but under ten times. The J gene is TRBJ2-7, the V gene TRBV15; D is perhaps TRBD1 or TRBD2 (7 bases each). Trimming took 3 bases from V and 6 from J, leaving 18 bases between them. Germline loops: CDR1 LNHNV, CDR2 YYDKDF (reference sequence). CDR3 length equals 15 residues. This CDR3 reads CATSSRSQGGSEQYF. CDR3 nucleotides: TGTGCCACCAGCAGCCGTTCCCAGGGGGGGAGCGAGCAGTACTTC.

This clone has a handful of counts. V gene TRBV28 combines with J gene TRBJ2-6; tentatively, D is TRBD1 or TRBD2 (6 bases each). The germline CDR1 and CDR2 sequences are MDHEN and SYDVKM. The CDR3 extends over 16 amino acids. V was trimmed by 2 bases and J by 0 bases, leaving 8 bases between them. The DNA of the CDR3 is TGTGCCAGCAGTTTAAGGGGGGCCTCTGGGGCCAACGTCCTGACTTTC. This codes for CASSLRGASGANVLTF.

This rearrangement joins TRBV7-8 to TRBJ1-5, with D unclear. The CDR3 spans 14 residues. CDR1 SGHVS and CDR2 FQNEAQ come from the germline V gene. V was clipped by 1 base and J by 2 bases, with 6 bases between them. CDR3 nucleotide sequence: TGTGCCAGCAGCTTAGGGTACGGCAATCAGCCCCAGCATTTT. Protein product: CASSLGYGNQPQHF.

This chain connects TRBV7-6 to TRBJ2-3; 9 positions agree with TRBD1. This CDR3 is built from 15 residues. Trimming took 1 base from V and 3 from J; bases not matched to a gene: 2. Germline CDR1 SGHVS, CDR2 FNYEAQ. CDR3 sequence (DNA): TGTGCCAGCAGCTTAGGGGACAGGGCGACAGATACGCAGTATTTT. Its translation: CASSLGDRATDTQYF.

The V and J genes are TRBV15 and TRBJ2-5; a possible D gene is TRBD1 (5 bases). Germline CDR1 reads LNHNV; CDR2 reads YYDKDF (reference sequence). Trimming left V 5 bases short and J 0 bases short, with 16 bases between. CDR3 length equals 16 residues. The CDR3 loop reads CATSRGTGLYQETQYF. The DNA of the CDR3 is TGTGCCACCAGCCGAGGTACAGGATTGTACCAAGAGACCCAGTACTTC.

In its sample, this clone was seen a few times. V is TRBV29-1 and J is TRBJ2-2; D unclear. Germline CDR1 is SQVTM and CDR2 is ANQGSEA. This CDR3 has 14 residues. V was cut by 2 bases and J by 4 bases, with 11 bases left in between. CDR3 protein: CSVESSLATGELFF. The CDR3 DNA is TGCAGCGTTGAAAGTTCCCTGGCCACCGGGGAGCTGTTTTTT.

This chain connects TRBV10-2 to TRBJ2-1; 9 bases map to TRBD1. Germline CDR1 reads WSHSY; CDR2 reads SAAADI. The CDR3 consists of 12 residues. Trimming at V came to 6 bases and at J to 7 bases, leaving 1 base not matched to a gene. The CDR3 here is CASSGQGNEQFF. The DNA of the CDR3 is TGCGCCAGCAGCGGACAGGGGAATGAGCAGTTCTTC.

The rearrangement links TRBV29-1 to TRBJ1-1; the D is unclear. This CDR3 contains 15 residues. The V and J ends lost 3 bases and 8 bases respectively, with 22 bases between them. From germline, CDR1 is SQVTM and CDR2 ANQGSEA. The CDR3 DNA is TGCAGCGTTGAGCGGATGCGGGTGTCGGAGCAAGAAGCTTTCTTT. It translates to CSVERMRVSEQEAFF.

The rearrangement joins TRBV29-1 to TRBJ2-2, with a tentative D call TRBD1 (6 bases). With 0 bases removed from V and 7 bases from J, the gap between germline ends came to 18 bases. This CDR3 has 16 residues. Germline CDR1 and CDR2: SQVTM and ANQGSEA. CDR3 sequence (DNA): TGCAGCGTTGAAGATGGGGGCCCCCCGGTGGGCGGGGAGCTGTTTTTT. Translation gives CSVEDGGPPVGGELFF.

The CDR3: CASSARDELYGYTF. CDR3 in DNA: TGTGCCAGCAGCGCCCGGGACGAATTATATGGCTACACCTTC. The chain links TRBV11-2 to TRBJ1-2; D perhaps matches TRBD1 (5 bases). The CDR3 is made up of 14 amino acids. Germline V CDR1 and CDR2: SGHAT, FQNNGV. Deletions cut 5 bases from V and 5 bases from J, with 15 bases between.